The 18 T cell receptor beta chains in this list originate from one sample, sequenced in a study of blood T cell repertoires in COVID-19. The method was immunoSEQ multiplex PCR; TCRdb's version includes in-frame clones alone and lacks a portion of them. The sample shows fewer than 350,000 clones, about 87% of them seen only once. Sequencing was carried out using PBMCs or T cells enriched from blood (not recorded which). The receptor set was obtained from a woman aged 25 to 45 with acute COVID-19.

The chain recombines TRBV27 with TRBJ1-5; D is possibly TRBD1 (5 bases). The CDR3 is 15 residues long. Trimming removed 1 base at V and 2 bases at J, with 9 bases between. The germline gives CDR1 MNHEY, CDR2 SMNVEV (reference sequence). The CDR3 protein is CASSLFRGGNQPQHF. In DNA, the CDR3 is TGTGCCAGCAGTTTATTTAGGGGTGGCAATCAGCCCCAGCATTTT.

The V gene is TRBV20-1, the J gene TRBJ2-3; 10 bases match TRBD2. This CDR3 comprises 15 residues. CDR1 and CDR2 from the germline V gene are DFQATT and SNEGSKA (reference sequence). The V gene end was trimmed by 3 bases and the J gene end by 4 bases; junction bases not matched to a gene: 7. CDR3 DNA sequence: TGCAGTGCTAGTCGCCTAGCGGGAGTCTCAGATACGCAGTATTTT. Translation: CSASRLAGVSDTQYF.

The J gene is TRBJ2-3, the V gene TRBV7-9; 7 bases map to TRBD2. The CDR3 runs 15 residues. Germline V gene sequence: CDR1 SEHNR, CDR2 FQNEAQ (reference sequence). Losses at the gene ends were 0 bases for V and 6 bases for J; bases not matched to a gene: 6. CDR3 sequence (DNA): TGTGCCAGCAGCTTAGCGGGAGGGCCAAGCGATACGCAGTATTTT. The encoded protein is CASSLAGGPSDTQYF.

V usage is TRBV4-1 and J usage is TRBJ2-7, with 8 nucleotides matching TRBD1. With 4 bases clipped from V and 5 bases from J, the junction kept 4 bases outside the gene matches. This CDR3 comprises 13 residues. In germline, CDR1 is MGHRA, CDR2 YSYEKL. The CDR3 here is CASSRTGFDEQYF. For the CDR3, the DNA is TGCGCCAGCAGCCGGACAGGGTTCGACGAGCAGTACTTC.

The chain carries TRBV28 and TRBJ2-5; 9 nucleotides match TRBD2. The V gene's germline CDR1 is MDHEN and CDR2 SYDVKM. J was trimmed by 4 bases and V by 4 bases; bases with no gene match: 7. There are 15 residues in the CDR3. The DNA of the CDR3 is TGTGCCAGCAGTTCACCAGCGGGAGGTGTAGAGACCCAGTACTTC. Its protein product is CASSSPAGGVETQYF.

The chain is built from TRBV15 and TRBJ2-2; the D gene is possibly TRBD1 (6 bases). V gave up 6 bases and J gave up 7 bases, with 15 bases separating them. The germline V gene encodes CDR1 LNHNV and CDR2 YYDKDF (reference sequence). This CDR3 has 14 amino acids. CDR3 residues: CATRQGLDGGELFF. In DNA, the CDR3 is TGTGCCACCAGACAGGGCCTAGATGGCGGGGAGCTGTTTTTT.

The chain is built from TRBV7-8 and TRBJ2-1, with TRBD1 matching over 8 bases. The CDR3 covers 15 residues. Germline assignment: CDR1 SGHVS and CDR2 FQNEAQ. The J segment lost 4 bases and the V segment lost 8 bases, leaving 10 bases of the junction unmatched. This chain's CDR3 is CASYRDRGPYNEQFF. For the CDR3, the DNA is TGTGCCAGCTACCGAGACAGGGGACCTTACAATGAGCAGTTCTTC.

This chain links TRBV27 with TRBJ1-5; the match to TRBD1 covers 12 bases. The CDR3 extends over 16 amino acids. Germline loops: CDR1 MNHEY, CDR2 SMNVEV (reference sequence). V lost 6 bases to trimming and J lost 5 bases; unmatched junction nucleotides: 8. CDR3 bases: TGTGCCAGCAGCTTAACCGGGACAGGGGGCTATCAGCCCCAGCATTTT. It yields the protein CASSLTGTGGYQPQHF.

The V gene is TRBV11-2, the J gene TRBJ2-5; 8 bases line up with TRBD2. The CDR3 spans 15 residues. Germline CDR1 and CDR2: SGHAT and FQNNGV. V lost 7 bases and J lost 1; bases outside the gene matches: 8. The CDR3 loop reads CASTSRAGGQETQYF. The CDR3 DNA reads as TGTGCCAGCACCTCCCGGGCGGGAGGCCAAGAGACCCAGTACTTC.

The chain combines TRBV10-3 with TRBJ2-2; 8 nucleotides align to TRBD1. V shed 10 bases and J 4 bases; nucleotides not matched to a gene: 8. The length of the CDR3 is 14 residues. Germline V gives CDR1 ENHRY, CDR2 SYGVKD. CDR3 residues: CATKDRVTTGELFF. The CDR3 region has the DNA TGTGCCACCAAGGACAGGGTGACCACCGGGGAGCTGTTTTTT.

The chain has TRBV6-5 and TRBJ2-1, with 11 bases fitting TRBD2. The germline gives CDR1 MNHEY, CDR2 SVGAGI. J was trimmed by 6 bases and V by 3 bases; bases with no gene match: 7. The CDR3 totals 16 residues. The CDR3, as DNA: TGTGCCAGCAGTTATTTAGCGGGAGGGCCAAGCAATGAGCAGTTCTTC. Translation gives CASSYLAGGPSNEQFF.

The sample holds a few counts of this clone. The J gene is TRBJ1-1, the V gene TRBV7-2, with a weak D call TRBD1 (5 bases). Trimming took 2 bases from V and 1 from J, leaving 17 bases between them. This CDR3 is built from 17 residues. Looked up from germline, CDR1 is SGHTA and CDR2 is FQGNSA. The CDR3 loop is CASSLRFGGGGNTEAFF. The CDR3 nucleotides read TGTGCCAGCAGCTTAAGGTTCGGGGGTGGAGGGAACACTGAAGCTTTCTTT.

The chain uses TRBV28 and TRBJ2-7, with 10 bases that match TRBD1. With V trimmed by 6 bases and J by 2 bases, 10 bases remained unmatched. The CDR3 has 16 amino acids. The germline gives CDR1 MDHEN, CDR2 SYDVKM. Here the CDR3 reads CASSLISGTGAYEQYF. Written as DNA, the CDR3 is TGTGCCAGCAGCCTTATTTCCGGGACAGGGGCCTACGAGCAGTACTTC.

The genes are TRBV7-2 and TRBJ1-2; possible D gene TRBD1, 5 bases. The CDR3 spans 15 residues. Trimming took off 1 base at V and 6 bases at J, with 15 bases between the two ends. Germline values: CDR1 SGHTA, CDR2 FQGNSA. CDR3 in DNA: TGTGCCAGCAGCTTAGATTCTGGCAGGGTGAATGGCTACACCTTC. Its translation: CASSLDSGRVNGYTF.

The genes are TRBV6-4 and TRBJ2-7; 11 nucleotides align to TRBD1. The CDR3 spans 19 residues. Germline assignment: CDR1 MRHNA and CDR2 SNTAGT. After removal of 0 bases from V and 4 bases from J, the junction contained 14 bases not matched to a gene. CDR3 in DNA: TGTGCCAGCAGTGACTCGAGCTCTTGGACAGGGGGCTTTTGGTACGAGCAGTACTTC. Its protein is CASSDSSSWTGGFWYEQYF.

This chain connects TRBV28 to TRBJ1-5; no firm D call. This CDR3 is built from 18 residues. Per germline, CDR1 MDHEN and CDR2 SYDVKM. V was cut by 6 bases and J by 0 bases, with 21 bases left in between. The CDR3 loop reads CASSQLTFRRNSNQPQHF. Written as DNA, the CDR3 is TGTGCCAGCAGCCAACTAACTTTTAGGAGAAATAGCAATCAGCCCCAGCATTTT.

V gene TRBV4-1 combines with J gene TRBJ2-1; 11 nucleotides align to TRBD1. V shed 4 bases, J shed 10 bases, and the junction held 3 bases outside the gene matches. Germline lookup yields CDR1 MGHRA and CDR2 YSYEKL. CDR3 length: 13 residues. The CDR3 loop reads CASSLGQGAEQFF. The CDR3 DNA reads TGCGCCAGCAGCCTTGGACAGGGGGCCGAGCAGTTCTTC.

Here the CDR3 reads CASRGLAETDTQYF. The CDR3 DNA reads TGTGCCAGCAGGGGACTAGCGGAGACAGATACGCAGTATTTT. The V call is TRBV27, the J call TRBJ2-3; 11 bases fit TRBD2. V was pared by 6 bases and J by 3 bases, with 2 bases of the junction left unmatched. This CDR3 contains 14 residues. Germline-derived CDR1 and CDR2 are MNHEY and SMNVEV (reference sequence).